This entry is about one TCR beta chain. This specimen belongs to a study of technical replicates of blood from a handful of donors. This table comes from immunoSEQ multiplex PCR, and its TCRdb copy is limited to in-frame clones, with some not included. The sample holds roughly 70,000 clones, 90% to 95% seen once. Sequencing was carried out using T cells isolated from PBMCs. The sequence derives from a human donor in good health.

In nucleotides, the CDR3 is TGCGCCAGCAGCTTAAGTCAGAACAATGAGCAGTTCTTC. As protein: CASSLSQNNEQFF. The chain is built from TRBV5-1 and TRBJ2-1, with no clear D. V was trimmed by 2 bases and J by 5 bases, leaving 8 bases between them. CDR1 is SGHRS, CDR2 YFSETQ, per germline. The CDR3 loop spans 13 amino acids.